Shown below are 2 T cell receptor beta chains from a single sample sequenced in a study of T cells in Graves' hyperthyroidism and ophthalmopathy. RNA transcripts served as the template for amplifying TCR beta CDR3 regions. The HTBI primer set was used in a first-round RT-PCR of the TCR CDR3. TCRdb reprocessed the multiplex PCR reads with MiXCR, giving one entry per CDR3 protein. The sample lists around 420,000 distinct CDR3 sequences; 15% to 19% were seen once. The sample comprised blood. These receptors were obtained from a woman under 30 with Graves' hyperthyroidism.

This clonotype was observed many times. The chain has TRBV7-8 and TRBJ2-3; no definite D call. Germline CDR1 SGHVS, CDR2 FQNEAQ. The CDR3 is 12 residues long. Trimming shortened V by 5 bases and J by 2 bases, and 5 bases separated the two germline ends. The CDR3: CASSRATDTQYF. CDR3 bases: TGTGCCAGCAGCCGAGCCACAGATACGCAGTATTTT.

Ten or more counts support this clonotype. CDR3 loop: CASQASGRWNTGELFF. The CDR3 DNA reads as TGTGCCTCTCAAGCTAGCGGGAGATGGAACACCGGGGAGCTGTTTTTT. This sequence joins TRBV30 and TRBJ2-2; 10 nucleotides align to TRBD2. The junction had 9 bases not matched to a gene; V was cut back by 7 bases and J by 1 base. The CDR3 has 16 residues. Germline V gives CDR1 GTSNPN, CDR2 SVGIG (reference sequence).